This T cell receptor (beta chain) was found in a study of blood T cell repertoires in COVID-19. Study details: Sites across the United States, Italy and Spain contributed samples from acute and convalescent COVID-19. PBMCs, B-cell-depleted T cells, or T cells provided the cDNA or gDNA that made up the material.

The length of the CDR3 is 13 residues. Trimming took 0 bases from V and 4 from J, leaving 6 bases between them. Original handling: Amplification with reference gene primers provided the estimates of nucleated cell counts. Assay: immunoSEQ multiplex PCR; the TCRdb copy retains only in-frame clones and omits some. D and trimming were read from the DNA, whereas the V and J calls and clone size are those reported in that table. The sample contains 300,000 to 450,000 clones, 81% of which appear only once. The sample consisted of peripheral blood. J is TRBJ1-1 and V is TRBV12-3 or TRBV12-4; tentatively, D is TRBD1 (6 bases). The sequence was collected from a human donor with acute or convalescent COVID-19. The donor label of this sample is uncertain. CDR3 in amino acids: CASSLAGATEAFF. The CDR3 coding sequence is TGTGCCAGCAGTTTAGCGGGGGCCACTGAAGCTTTCTTT.